These T cell receptor beta chains were read from a single sample in a study of graft-versus-host responses after intestinal transplantation. No antigen has been assigned to these receptors. Clones were sequenced by immunoSEQ multiplex PCR, and TCRdb holds only the in-frame ones, with some missing. The sample lists about 120,000 clones, 85% to 95% occurring once. The material was unstimulated CD8+ T cells sorted from spleen or lymph node cells, obtained before intestinal transplant. The source of these receptors is a human donor who received an intestinal transplant. Each CDR3 is given with its conserved first and last residue. A D gene is named only where the DNA matches it firmly. A row's size may be missing; if present it is once, few, many or a size class.

-	TRBD2	TRBJ2-3	TRBV19	CASSMKLAGYTDTQYF	TGTGCCAGTAGTATGAAACTAGCGGGGTACACAGATACGCAGTATTTT
-	TRBD2	TRBJ2-5	TRBV5-1	CASSGTSDPFETQYF	TGCGCCAGCAGCGGGACTAGCGACCCCTTCGAGACCCAGTACTTC
once	-	TRBJ1-2	TRBV9	CASSVEFGGRNYGYTF	TGTGCCAGCAGCGTAGAGTTCGGCGGCAGAAACTATGGCTACACCTTC
-	-	TRBJ1-1	TRBV4-3	CASSQDRGNTEAFF	TGCGCCAGCAGCCAAGACCGAGGGAACACTGAAGCTTTCTTT
-	-	TRBJ2-7	TRBV7-3	CASSLGPGTYEQYF	TGTGCCAGCAGCTTAGGTCCCGGGACCTACGAGCAGTACTTC
once	-	TRBJ2-2	TRBV28	CASSDFGGDTGELFF	TGTGCCAGCAGCGACTTTGGGGGCGACACCGGGGAGCTGTTTTTT
-	TRBD1	TRBJ1-5	TRBV13	CASSLVLEGQGQPQHF	TGTGCCAGCAGCTTAGTACTCGAAGGACAGGGTCAGCCCCAGCATTTT
few	-	TRBJ1-2	TRBV4-1	CASSQITGGYGYTF	TGCGCCAGCAGCCAGATAACAGGAGGCTATGGCTACACCTTC
-	-	TRBJ2-3	TRBV19	CASSTRAPLDTQYF	TGTGCCAGTAGTACGCGGGCTCCTCTGGATACGCAGTATTTT
-	TRBD1	TRBJ2-5	TRBV28	CASRLRGRETQYF	TGTGCCAGCAGGTTGAGGGGGCGCGAGACCCAGTACTTC
-	-	TRBJ1-4	TRBV19	CASSIRTTDEKLFF	TGTGCCAGTAGTATACGTACGACGGATGAAAAACTGTTTTTT
-	-	TRBJ1-5	TRBV30	CAWSAGYSNQPQHF	TGTGCCTGGTCCGCAGGGTATAGCAATCAGCCCCAGCATTTT
few	-	TRBJ2-3	TRBV9	CASGGVGGTDTQYF	TGTGCCAGCGGGGGAGTGGGGGGCACAGATACGCAGTATTTT
-	-	TRBJ1-1	TRBV28	CASIPVGDAEAFF	TGTGCCAGCATCCCTGTGGGGGACGCTGAAGCTTTCTTT
-	-	TRBJ2-1	TRBV9	CASSVGGEQFF	TGTGCCAGCAGCGTAGGTGGTGAGCAGTTCTTC
-	-	TRBJ2-7	TRBV4-3	CASSQEGGRDEQYF	TGCGCCAGCAGCCAAGAGGGGGGTAGGGACGAGCAGTACTTC
-	-	TRBJ2-7	TRBV30	CAWAGDRAYEQYF	TGTGCCTGGGCAGGAGACCGAGCCTACGAGCAGTACTTC
-	TRBD2	TRBJ2-2	TRBV28	CASSLLGLAERGGELFF	TGTGCCAGCAGTTTACTCGGACTAGCGGAAAGGGGCGGGGAGCTGTTTTTT
-	TRBD2	TRBJ2-7	TRBV27	CASSLSPLAGSSYEQYF	TGTGCCAGCAGTTTATCCCCTTTAGCGGGGAGCTCCTACGAGCAGTACTTC
-	-	TRBJ2-5	TRBV4-2	CASSQEGAGPRETQYF	TGTGCCAGCAGCCAAGAAGGCGCAGGCCCCCGAGAGACCCAGTACTTC
-	-	TRBJ2-2	TRBV5-1	CASSFETYANTGELFF	TGCGCCAGCAGCTTCGAGACTTACGCGAACACCGGGGAGCTGTTTTTT
-	-	TRBJ1-1	TRBV7-8	CASSLKSWGGDTEAFF	TGTGCCAGCAGCTTAAAGTCTTGGGGGGGAGACACTGAAGCTTTCTTT
-	TRBD2	TRBJ2-1	TRBV6-1	CASSAPLAGAPFF	TGTGCCAGCAGTGCTCCCCTAGCGGGAGCCCCGTTCTTC
-	-	TRBJ2-1	TRBV4-1	CASSHPPGLEGIEQFF	TGCGCCAGCAGCCATCCACCGGGACTGGAGGGTATTGAGCAGTTCTTC
-	-	TRBJ1-1	TRBV30	CAWSLRGANTEAFF	TGTGCCTGGAGCCTACGGGGGGCCAACACTGAAGCTTTCTTT
-	TRBD2	TRBJ2-7	TRBV29-1	CSVVISGRVYEQYF	TGCAGCGTTGTGATTAGCGGGAGGGTGTACGAGCAGTACTTC
-	-	TRBJ1-3	TRBV28	CASRPPGPGNTIYF	TGTGCCAGCAGACCTCCAGGGCCTGGAAACACCATATATTTT
-	-	TRBJ1-1	TRBV28	CASSIDMGNTEAFF	TGTGCCAGCAGTATCGATATGGGGAACACTGAAGCTTTCTTT
-	TRBD1	TRBJ2-7	TRBV6-5	CASSPTGVWVEQYF	TGTGCCAGCAGTCCAACAGGGGTGTGGGTCGAGCAGTACTTC
few	-	TRBJ1-2	TRBV19	CASRQVGYTF	TGTGCCAGTCGACAGGTTGGCTACACCTTC
-	-	TRBJ1-1	TRBV28	CASSSAGIAEAFF	TGTGCCAGCAGTTCCGCGGGGATCGCTGAAGCTTTCTTT
-	-	TRBJ2-7	TRBV7-3	CASSPTGQRPYEQYF	TGTGCCAGCAGCCCCACCGGGCAGAGACCGTACGAGCAGTACTTC
-	-	TRBJ2-7	TRBV4-3	CASSQGPGLRYEQYF	TGCGCCAGCAGCCAAGGCCCGGGACTTCGCTACGAGCAGTACTTC
-	-	TRBJ1-5	TRBV6-1	CASWTSEKPQHF	TGTGCCAGCTGGACAAGCGAGAAACCCCAGCATTTT
few	TRBD1	TRBJ1-1	TRBV4-1	CASSPRTGETEAFF	TGCGCCAGCAGCCCCAGGACAGGGGAGACTGAAGCTTTCTTT
-	TRBD1	TRBJ2-3	TRBV7-9	CASSSGQGGTDTQYF	TGTGCCAGCAGCTCGGGACAGGGTGGCACAGATACGCAGTATTTT
-	-	TRBJ2-7	TRBV7-2	CASSLTGPFPYEQYF	TGTGCCAGCAGCTTAACGGGCCCTTTTCCCTACGAGCAGTACTTC
-	-	TRBJ1-2	TRBV4-2	CASSQEPANYGYTF	TGTGCCAGCAGCCAAGAACCAGCTAACTATGGCTACACCTTC
-	TRBD2	TRBJ2-2	TRBV9	CASSYGGGTGELFF	TGTGCCAGCAGCTACGGCGGGGGGACCGGGGAGCTGTTTTTT
-	TRBD1	TRBJ1-2	TRBV6-5	CASSYRGRDGYTF	TGTGCCAGCAGTTACAGGGGGCGGGATGGCTACACCTTC
-	-	TRBJ1-1	TRBV27	CASSFIGDLNTEAFF	TGTGCCAGCAGTTTTATCGGGGACTTGAACACTGAAGCTTTCTTT
-	-	TRBJ2-2	TRBV7-3	CASSLSPGSGTGELFF	TGTGCCAGCAGCCTTTCTCCCGGAAGCGGCACCGGGGAGCTGTTTTTT
-	-	TRBJ2-7	TRBV5-6	CASSSPWDSSISPLYEQYF	TGTGCCAGCAGCAGTCCCTGGGACTCTTCGATATCTCCTCTCTACGAGCAGTACTTC
-	TRBD2	TRBJ2-1	TRBV5-6	CASSPHGGGNEQFF	TGTGCCAGCAGCCCCCACGGGGGAGGGAACGAGCAGTTCTTC
once	-	TRBJ2-1	TRBV7-9	CASSLGGRNEQFF	TGTGCCAGCAGCTTAGGAGGGCGGAATGAGCAGTTCTTC
-	-	TRBJ1-1	TRBV2	CARITFTGTEAFF	TGTGCCAGAATAACTTTCACAGGGACTGAAGCTTTCTTT
once	TRBD1	TRBJ1-4	TRBV13	CASSSQGAYEKLFF	TGTGCCAGCAGCTCACAGGGGGCATATGAAAAACTGTTTTTT
-	-	TRBJ1-6	TRBV4-1	CASSQSYPWPNSPLHF	TGCGCCAGCAGCCAATCCTATCCATGGCCGAATTCACCCCTCCACTTT
-	-	TRBJ1-1	TRBV4-1	CASSVQGSEAFF	TGCGCCAGCTCAGTCCAGGGCTCTGAAGCTTTCTTT
once	-	TRBJ1-2	TRBV19	CASDTGRPYGYTF	TGTGCCAGTGATACAGGGAGACCTTATGGCTACACCTTC
-	-	TRBJ1-1	TRBV10-3	CAISESDRNTEAFF	TGTGCCATCAGTGAGTCGGACAGGAACACTGAAGCTTTCTTT
-	-	TRBJ2-1	TRBV7-9	CASSLPYRPDYNEQFF	TGTGCCAGCAGCTTACCGTACAGACCAGACTACAATGAGCAGTTCTTC
-	-	TRBJ2-1	TRBV6-5	CASSYVPTHNEQFF	TGTGCCAGCAGTTACGTCCCTACCCACAATGAGCAGTTCTTC